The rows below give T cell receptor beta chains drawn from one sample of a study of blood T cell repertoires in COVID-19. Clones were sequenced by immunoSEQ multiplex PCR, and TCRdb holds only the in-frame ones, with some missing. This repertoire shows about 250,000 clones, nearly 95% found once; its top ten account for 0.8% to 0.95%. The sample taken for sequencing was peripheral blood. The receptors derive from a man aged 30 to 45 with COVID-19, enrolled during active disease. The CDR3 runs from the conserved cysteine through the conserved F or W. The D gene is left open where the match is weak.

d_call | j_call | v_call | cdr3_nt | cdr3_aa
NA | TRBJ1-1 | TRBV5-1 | TGCGCCAGCAGCCTGGATTCCTTTGAAGCTTTCTTT | CASSLDSFEAFF
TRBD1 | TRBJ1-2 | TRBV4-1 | TGCGCCAGCAGCCCCAGGGGGGCAAATGGCTACACCTTC | CASSPRGANGYTF
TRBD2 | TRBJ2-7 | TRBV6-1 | TGTGCCAGCAGTAGAGCGGGGGGGACCTACGAGCAGTACTTC | CASSRAGGTYEQYF
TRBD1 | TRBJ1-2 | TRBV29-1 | TGCAGCGTTGGAGGGCGACAGGGGATCTATGGCTACACCTTC | CSVGGRQGIYGYTF
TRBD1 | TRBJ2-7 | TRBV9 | TGTGCCAGCGGGCCGGGACAGGGGGCCTACGAGCAGTACTTC | CASGPGQGAYEQYF
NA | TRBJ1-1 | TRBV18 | TGTGCCAGCTCACCAGCCCGGACAGATACGAACACTGAAGCTTTCTTT | CASSPARTDTNTEAFF
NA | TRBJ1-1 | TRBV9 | TGTGCCAGCAGCGTAACAAGCGGGGCCACTGAAGCTTTCTTT | CASSVTSGATEAFF
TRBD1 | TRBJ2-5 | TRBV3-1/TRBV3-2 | TGTGCCAGCAGCCAAGATCACAGGGGATGGAAGACCCAGTACTTC | CASSQDHRGWKTQYF
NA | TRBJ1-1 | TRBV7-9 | TGTGCCAGCAGCTTACAGGAATTTAACACTGAAGCTTTCTTT | CASSLQEFNTEAFF
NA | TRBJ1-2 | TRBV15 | TGTGCCACCAGCAGAGTCAAAGGGGTTAACTATGGCTACACCTTC | CATSRVKGVNYGYTF